This T cell receptor beta chain comes out of a study of CD4 T cells in relation to SARS-CoV-2 and coronaviruses (dated by TCRdb to the early 2020s). At the level of the whole study: In the ViraFEST assay, PBMCs were cultured with antigen for less than 12 days, after which TCR beta CDR3s were sequenced to identify clonal expansions specific to the antigen. The negative reference condition was either a culture with an HIV-1 Nef peptide pool or a culture with no peptide. The Adaptive Biotechnologies TCR-sequencing kit was used to sequence samples from a few pre-COVID donors and the naive versus memory experiments, whereas other data were Illumina-based. Using patient-derived lymphoblastoid cell lines, the shared crossreactive spike epitopes were mapped to their HLA restriction. The study assessed, at the TCR clonotype level, memory CD4+ T cell crossreactivity between SARS-CoV-2 and common cold coronavirus spike proteins. A different TCR-beta assay, based on Illumina, was used to sequence expansion assays from other donors in the study. General findings and caveats noted by the study authors: The study was constrained by small numbers of patients and of tested TCRs. Pre-pandemic and post-infection samples were not both contributed by any donor, so tracing of the source of pre-existing responses was limited. Crossreactivity analysis centred on spike protein, so crossreactivity against other viral proteins was not assessed. Compared with monoreactive clones, crossreactive clones had significantly weaker SARS-CoV-2-driven expansion, a result consistent with antigenic imprinting. Memory CD4+ clonotypes crossrecognizing SARS-CoV-2 and at least one common cold coronavirus spike were found in about 61% of donors.

CD4+ T cells from unexposed donors were collected before the COVID-19 pandemic (2011-2018). Following 10 days of culture, the EasySep CD4+ T cell isolation kit was used to isolate CD4+ T cells. As far as cell numbers permitted, CD4+ T cells from unexposed donors were tested for reactivity against SARS-CoV-2 S and N as well as four spike pools from common cold coronaviruses. Each well held more than 1.5 million PBMCs cultured in IMDM containing roughly 5.1% human AB serum and about 9.4 IU/ml IL-2. Half of the culture medium was replaced with fresh IL-2-containing medium on days 3 and 7. In general, triplicate replicate wells were used for every peptide culture condition. The leukapheresis product used for the unexposed donors was purchased from a commercial source. Ficoll-Paque PLUS gradient centrifugation was used to isolate PBMCs from either whole blood or leukapheresis product. PBMCs were either cryopreserved at -140 degrees C or used fresh in the expansion assay. The QIAamp Micro DNA Kit was used to extract genomic DNA from the CD4+ T cells.

Libraries were prepared through the immunoSEQ multiplex PCR assay. As for the authors' bioinformatics: During preprocessing, nonproductive sequences were discarded, as were any CDR3s that did not begin with C, did not end with F or W, or were shorter than 7 amino acids. Antigen-specific clonotypes were called with the MANAFEST web app, based on expansion relative to reference and other culture wells. To be counted as positive, a clone had to show significant expansion compared with the reference culture, at an FDR below 0.05, in 2 of 3 replicate wells. For a clone to be considered positive, significant expansion relative to all other tandem wells and an odds ratio above 5 were also required. Pairwise Levenshtein distance, computed with the stringdist R package after three terminal residues were trimmed from each end, was used as the measure of CDR3 homology. Drawn from immuneACCESS, this table holds only the in-frame rearrangements with V and J called that TCRdb kept. Clones are partly lost; checked studies trace under half to an unresolved V gene and leave the rest unexplained. That table is the source of V, J and clone size, and D and trimming were worked out from the DNA. The sample includes about 12,000 clones, with over 65% observed a single time. Around 6.9% of the sample lies in the top ten.

About this clone: Its antigen is not yet known. No much larger clonotype is one base removed from it; base qualities were not supplied.

The CDR3 covers 15 residues, taking in both the cysteine and the phenylalanine. Of all the DNA, just the CDR3 is kept, 45 bases in frame from base 1. V ends up 7 bases short and J 2 bases short, with an unmatched junction base count of 10. CDR1 and CDR2, looked up from the germline V gene, are MDHEN and SYDVKM. Sequences were obtained from CD4+ T cells from PBMCs, cultured in vitro. The chain is made from TRBV28 and TRBJ2-5; 7 middle bases align to TRBD2. This clonotype was obtained from a human donor in good health. The bases read TGTGCCAGCACGGGTCGAGGGAGGGGACAAGAGACCCAGTACTTC. Its protein reads: CASTGRGRGQETQYF.